This T cell receptor (beta chain) stems from a study of tumor-infiltrating lymphocytes in oesophageal squamous cell carcinoma (dated by TCRdb to the mid-2010s). This clonotype was recorded many times. What this receptor recognizes is not known. Per-nucleotide qualities are absent, and no much larger clonotype sits a single base away. Library preparation used PCR. Sequencing was carried out with an Illumina HiSeq 2000. Through fastp at Q25 and MiXCR, TCRdb rebuilt clones from the public reads, retaining in-frame beta chains. Each entry is one CDR3 protein sequence, shown with its most common DNA and genes. The sample table contains about 20,000 distinct CDR3 sequences; only one count was recorded for roughly two fifths of them. The ten largest make up roughly a fifth of the sample. The origin of this receptor is a male donor with esophageal squamous cell carcinoma. Specimen: esophageal tumor tissue.

The CDR3 in this case is CASSAGGSAGELFF. The nucleotides are TGCGCCAGCAGCGCGGGGGGGAGCGCCGGGGAGCTGTTTTTT. The receptor chain draws on TRBV5-1 and TRBJ2-2; a stretch of 9 junction bases matches TRBD2. The CDR3 sequence holds 14 residues, the cysteine and phenylalanine included. Solely the CDR3 DNA is kept, with 42 bases framed from the first base. At the junction V is shortened by 4 bases and J by 6 bases; bases outside the gene matches: 4. CDR1 and CDR2 were assigned from the germline V gene as SGHRS and YFSETQ.